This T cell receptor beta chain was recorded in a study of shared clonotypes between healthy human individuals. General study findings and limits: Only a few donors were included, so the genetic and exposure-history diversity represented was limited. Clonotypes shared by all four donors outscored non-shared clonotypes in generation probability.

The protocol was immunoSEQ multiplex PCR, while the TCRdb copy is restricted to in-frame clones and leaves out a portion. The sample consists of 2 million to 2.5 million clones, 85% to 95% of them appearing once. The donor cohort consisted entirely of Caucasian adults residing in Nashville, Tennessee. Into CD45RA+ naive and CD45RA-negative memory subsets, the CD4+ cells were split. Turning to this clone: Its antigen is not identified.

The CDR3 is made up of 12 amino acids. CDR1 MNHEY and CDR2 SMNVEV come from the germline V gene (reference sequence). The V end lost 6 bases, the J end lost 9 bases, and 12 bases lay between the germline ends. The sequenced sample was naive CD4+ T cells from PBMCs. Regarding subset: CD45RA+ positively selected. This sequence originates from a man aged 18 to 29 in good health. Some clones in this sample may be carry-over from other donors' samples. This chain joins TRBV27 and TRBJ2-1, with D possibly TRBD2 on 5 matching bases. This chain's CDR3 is CASSVFRGEQFF. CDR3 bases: TGTGCCAGCAGCGTATTCCGGGGTGAGCAGTTCTTC.